The T cell receptor (beta chain) described here comes from a study of cytomegalovirus exposure and HLA in healthy donors. PCR was performed using 60 Vbeta and 13 Jbeta primers. TCRdb's table, derived via immunoSEQ multiplex PCR, lists solely in-frame clones and lacks some. The data show 100,000 to 150,000 clones, just under 75% seen once. J gave up 3 bases and V 0 bases, and 9 bases lay outside the gene matches. The germline V gene has CDR1 GTSNPN and CDR2 SVGIG (reference sequence). The CDR3 loop spans 16 amino acids. Input material: PBMCs. The source is a man between 60 and 70 years old in good health and CMV-seropositive. The chain employs TRBV30 and TRBJ1-2; the match to TRBD1 covers 8 bases. In nucleotides, the CDR3 is TGTGCCTGGAGTGTAAACGGCAGGGGGCCGTACTATGGCTACACCTTC. Residues: CAWSVNGRGPYYGYTF.